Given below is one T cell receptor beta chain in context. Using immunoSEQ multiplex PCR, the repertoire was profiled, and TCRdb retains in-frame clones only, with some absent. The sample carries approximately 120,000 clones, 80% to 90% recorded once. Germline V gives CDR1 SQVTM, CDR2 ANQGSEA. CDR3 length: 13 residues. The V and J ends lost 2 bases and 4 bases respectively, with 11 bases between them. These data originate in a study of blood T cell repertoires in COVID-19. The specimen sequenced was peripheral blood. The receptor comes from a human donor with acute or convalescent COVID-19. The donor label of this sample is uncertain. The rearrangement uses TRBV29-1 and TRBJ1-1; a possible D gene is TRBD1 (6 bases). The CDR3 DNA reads TGCAGCGTTGAAAACAGGGCGGGCACTGAAGCTTTCTTT. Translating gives CSVENRAGTEAFF.